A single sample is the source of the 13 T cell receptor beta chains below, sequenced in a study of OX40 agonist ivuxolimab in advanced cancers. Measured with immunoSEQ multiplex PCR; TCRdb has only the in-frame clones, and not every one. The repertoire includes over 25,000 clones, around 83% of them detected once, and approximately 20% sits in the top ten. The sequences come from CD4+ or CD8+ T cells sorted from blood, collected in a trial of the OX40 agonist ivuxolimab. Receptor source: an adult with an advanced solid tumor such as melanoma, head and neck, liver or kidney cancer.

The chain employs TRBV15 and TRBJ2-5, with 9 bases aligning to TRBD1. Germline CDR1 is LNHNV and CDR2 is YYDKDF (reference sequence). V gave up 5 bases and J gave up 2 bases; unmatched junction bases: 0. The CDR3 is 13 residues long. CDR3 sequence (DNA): TGTGCCACCAGCGGGACAGGGCAAGAGACCCAGTACTTC. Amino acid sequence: CATSGTGQETQYF.

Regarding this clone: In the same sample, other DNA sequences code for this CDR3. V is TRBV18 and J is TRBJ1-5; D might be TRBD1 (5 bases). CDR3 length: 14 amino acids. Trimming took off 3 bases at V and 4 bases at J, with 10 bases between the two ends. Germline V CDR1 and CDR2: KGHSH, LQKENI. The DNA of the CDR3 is TGTGCCAGCTCACCGAACAGGCATAATCAGCCCCAGCATTTT. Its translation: CASSPNRHNQPQHF.

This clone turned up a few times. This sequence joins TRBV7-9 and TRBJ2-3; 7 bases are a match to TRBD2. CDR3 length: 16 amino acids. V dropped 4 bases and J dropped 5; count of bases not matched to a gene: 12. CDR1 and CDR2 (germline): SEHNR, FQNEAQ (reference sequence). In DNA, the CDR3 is TGTGCCAGCAGCTCTCCGCGCGCGGGGGAGGTAGATACGCAGTATTTT. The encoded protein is CASSSPRAGEVDTQYF.

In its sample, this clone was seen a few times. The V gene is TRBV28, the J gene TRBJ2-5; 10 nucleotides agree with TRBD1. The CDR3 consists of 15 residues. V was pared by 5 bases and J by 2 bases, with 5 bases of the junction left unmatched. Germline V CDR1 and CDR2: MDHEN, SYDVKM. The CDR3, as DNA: TGTGCCAGCAGTAACGACAGGGGGCTTCAAGAGACCCAGTACTTC. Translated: CASSNDRGLQETQYF.

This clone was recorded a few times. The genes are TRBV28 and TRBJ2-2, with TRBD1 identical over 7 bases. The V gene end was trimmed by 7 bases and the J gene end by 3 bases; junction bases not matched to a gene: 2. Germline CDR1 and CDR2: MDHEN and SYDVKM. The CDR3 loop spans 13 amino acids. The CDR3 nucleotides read TGTGCCAGCAACCAGGGGGACACCGGGGAGCTGTTTTTT. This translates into CASNQGDTGELFF.

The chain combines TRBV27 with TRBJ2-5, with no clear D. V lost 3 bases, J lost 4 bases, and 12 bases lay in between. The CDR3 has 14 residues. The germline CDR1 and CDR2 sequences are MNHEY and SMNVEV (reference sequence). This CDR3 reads CASSLYGEGETQYF. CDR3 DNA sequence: TGTGCCAGCAGTTTGTACGGAGAAGGAGAGACCCAGTACTTC.

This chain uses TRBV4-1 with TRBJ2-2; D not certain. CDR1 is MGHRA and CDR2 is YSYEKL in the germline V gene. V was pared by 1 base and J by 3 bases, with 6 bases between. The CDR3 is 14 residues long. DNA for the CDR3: TGCGCCAGCAGCCAAGCGCTACACACCGGGGAGCTGTTTTTT. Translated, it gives CASSQALHTGELFF.

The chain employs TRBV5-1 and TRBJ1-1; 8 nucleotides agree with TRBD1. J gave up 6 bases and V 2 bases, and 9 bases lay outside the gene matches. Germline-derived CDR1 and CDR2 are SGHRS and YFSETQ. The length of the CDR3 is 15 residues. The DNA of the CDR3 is TGCGCCAGCAGCTTTTTACGGACAGGGAGGGCTGAAGCTTTCTTT. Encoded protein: CASSFLRTGRAEAFF.

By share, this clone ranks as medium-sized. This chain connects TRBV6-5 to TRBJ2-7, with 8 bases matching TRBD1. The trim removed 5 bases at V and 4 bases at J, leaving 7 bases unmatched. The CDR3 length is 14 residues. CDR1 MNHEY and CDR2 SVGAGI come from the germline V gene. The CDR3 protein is CASSTPDREYEQYF. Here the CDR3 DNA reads TGTGCCAGCAGTACTCCGGACAGGGAGTACGAGCAGTACTTC.

The chain's CDR3 is CASRKGWEYEQFF. The DNA of the CDR3 is TGTGCCAGCAGGAAAGGGTGGGAGTATGAGCAGTTCTTC. The chain uses TRBV4-2 and TRBJ2-1, with a possible D match to TRBD2 (5 bases). CDR3 length equals 13 residues. V was cut by 6 bases and J by 8 bases, with 14 bases left in between. Germline CDR1 and CDR2: LGHNA and YNFKEQ.

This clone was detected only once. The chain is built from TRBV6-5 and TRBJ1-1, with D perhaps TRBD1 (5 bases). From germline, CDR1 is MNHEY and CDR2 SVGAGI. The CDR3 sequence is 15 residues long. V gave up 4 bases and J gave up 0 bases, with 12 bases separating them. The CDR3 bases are TGTGCCAGCAGTTTGAAGACAGAAATGAACACTGAAGCTTTCTTT. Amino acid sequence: CASSLKTEMNTEAFF.

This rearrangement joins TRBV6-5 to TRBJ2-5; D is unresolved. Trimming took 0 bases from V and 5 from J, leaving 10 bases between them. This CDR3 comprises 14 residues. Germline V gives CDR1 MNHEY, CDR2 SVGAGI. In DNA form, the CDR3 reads TGTGCCAGCAGTTACTCGATGGGTCGGGAGACCCAGTACTTC. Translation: CASSYSMGRETQYF.

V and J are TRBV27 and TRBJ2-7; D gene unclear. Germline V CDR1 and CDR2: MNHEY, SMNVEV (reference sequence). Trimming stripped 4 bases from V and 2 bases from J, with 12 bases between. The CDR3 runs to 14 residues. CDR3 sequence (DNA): TGTGCCAGCAGTTATAAGGGCCCGCCCTACGAGCAGTACTTC. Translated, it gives CASSYKGPPYEQYF.